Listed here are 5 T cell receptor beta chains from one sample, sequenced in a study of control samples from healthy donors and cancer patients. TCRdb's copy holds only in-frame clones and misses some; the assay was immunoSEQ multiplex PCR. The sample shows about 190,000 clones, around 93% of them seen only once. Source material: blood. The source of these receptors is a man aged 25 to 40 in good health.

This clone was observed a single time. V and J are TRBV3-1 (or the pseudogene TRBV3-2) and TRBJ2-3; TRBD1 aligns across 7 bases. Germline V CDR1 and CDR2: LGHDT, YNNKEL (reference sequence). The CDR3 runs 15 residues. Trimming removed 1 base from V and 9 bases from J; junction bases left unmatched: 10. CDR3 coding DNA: TGTGCCAGCAGCCAAGGTGGAGACAGGGTCACCACGCAGTATTTT. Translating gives CASSQGGDRVTTQYF.

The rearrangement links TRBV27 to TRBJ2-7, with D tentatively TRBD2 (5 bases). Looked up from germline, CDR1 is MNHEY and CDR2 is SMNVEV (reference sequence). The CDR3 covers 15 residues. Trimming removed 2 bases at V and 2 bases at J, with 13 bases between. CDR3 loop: CASSLVPPGTYEQYF. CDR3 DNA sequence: TGTGCCAGCAGTTTAGTTCCCCCGGGGACCTACGAGCAGTACTTC.

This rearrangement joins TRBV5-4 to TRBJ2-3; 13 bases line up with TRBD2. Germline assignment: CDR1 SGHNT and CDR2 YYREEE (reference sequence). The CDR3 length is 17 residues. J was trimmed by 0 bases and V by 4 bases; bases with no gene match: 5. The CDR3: CASSRGLAGASTDTQYF. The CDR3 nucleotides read TGTGCCAGCAGCAGAGGACTAGCGGGGGCGAGCACAGATACGCAGTATTTT.

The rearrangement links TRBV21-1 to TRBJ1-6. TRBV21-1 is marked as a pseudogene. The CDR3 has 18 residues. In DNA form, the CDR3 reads TGTGCCAGCACCTCGTGGGGGAGAGTACAGCAATATAATTCACCCCTCCACTTT. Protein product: CASTSWGRVQQYNSPLHF.

The chain's CDR3 is CASSPGTTGEQYF. The CDR3 DNA follows: TGTGCCAGCTCACCCGGGACGACGGGGGAGCAGTACTTC. V is TRBV18 and J is TRBJ2-7, with D possibly being TRBD1 or TRBD2 (5 bases each). The CDR3 is 13 amino acids. The V end lost 3 bases, the J end lost 7 bases, and 13 bases lay between the germline ends. Germline lookup yields CDR1 KGHSH and CDR2 LQKENI.